These 24 T cell receptor beta chains originate from one sample sequenced in a study of cytomegalovirus exposure and HLA in healthy donors. Using immunoSEQ multiplex PCR, the repertoire was profiled, and TCRdb retains in-frame clones only, with some absent. This table has some 130,000 clones, almost 90% appearing once. The sequenced sample was PBMCs. All receptors come from a man aged 25 to 40 in good health and CMV-seronegative.

This clone was detected only a few times. This rearrangement joins TRBV7-6 to TRBJ2-2; D is perhaps TRBD1 (6 bases). The CDR3 runs 15 residues. Germline-derived CDR1 and CDR2 are SGHVS and FNYEAQ. V was pared by 0 bases and J by 3 bases, with 8 bases between. CDR3 loop: CASSLAGADTGELFF. DNA of the CDR3: TGTGCCAGCAGCTTAGCGGGGGCGGACACCGGGGAGCTGTTTTTT.

This clone was counted many times. The chain uses TRBV29-1 and TRBJ1-1; 8 bases map to TRBD1. The CDR3 runs to 15 residues. Germline loops: CDR1 SQVTM, CDR2 ANQGSEA. The trim removed 6 bases at V and 6 bases at J, leaving 15 bases unmatched. This CDR3 reads CSVDYARGHLSEAFF. The CDR3 bases are TGCAGCGTAGATTACGCCAGGGGGCACCTCTCTGAAGCTTTCTTT. Full variable domain (rest looked up from reference TRBV29-1 and TRBJ1-1): SAVISQKPSRDICQRGTSLTIQCQVDSQVTMMFWYRQQPGQSLTLIATANQGSEATYESGFVIDKFPISRPNLTFSTLTVSNMSPEDSSIYLCSVDYARGHLSEAFFGQGTRLTVV.

This sequence joins TRBV18 and TRBJ2-7; the match to TRBD2 covers 8 bases. Germline lookup yields CDR1 KGHSH and CDR2 LQKENI. J was trimmed by 0 bases and V by 0 bases; bases with no gene match: 7. The CDR3 spans 17 residues. The CDR3 bases are TGTGCCAGCTCACCACCGTCGGCGGGAGGATCCTCCTACGAGCAGTACTTC. Amino acid sequence: CASSPPSAGGSSYEQYF.

This clone has more than one count but fewer than ten. V is TRBV7-2 and J is TRBJ1-1; the match to TRBD1 covers 9 bases. The CDR3 is made up of 14 amino acids. V was clipped by 4 bases and J by 3 bases; unmatched bases: 3. Germline V gene lookup returns CDR1 SGHTA and CDR2 FQGNSA. In DNA, the CDR3 is TGTGCCAGCAGCTCGGACAGGGGTTACACTGAAGCTTTCTTT. Translating gives CASSSDRGYTEAFF.

In DNA, the CDR3 is TGTGCCAGCAGTTTAGTTGGGGGCCGGGGCTACACCTTC. Translated, it gives CASSLVGGRGYTF. This sequence joins TRBV28 and TRBJ1-2; maybe TRBD1 (6 bases). Germline assignment: CDR1 MDHEN and CDR2 SYDVKM. V dropped 2 bases and J dropped 8 bases, with 12 bases sitting between them. This CDR3 has 13 amino acids.

This clone has only one observation. This rearrangement joins TRBV5-6 to TRBJ2-1; 12 nucleotides match TRBD2. The CDR3 is 15 residues long. Germline V gene lookup returns CDR1 SGHDT and CDR2 YYEEEE. V shed 5 bases, J shed 7 bases, and the junction held 7 bases outside the gene matches. The CDR3 protein is CASRSWTSGMNEQFF. The CDR3 DNA follows: TGTGCCAGCAGGTCATGGACTAGCGGGATGAATGAGCAGTTCTTC.

The chain couples TRBV7-2 to TRBJ1-1, with D uncertain. The CDR3 has 15 amino acids. CDR1 is SGHTA, CDR2 FQGNSA, per germline. The V end was cut by 2 bases, the J end by 1 base, with 11 bases between. This CDR3 is CASSLRGLKNTEAFF. CDR3 DNA sequence: TGTGCCAGCAGCTTAAGAGGTTTAAAGAACACTGAAGCTTTCTTT.

The rearrangement uses TRBV19 and TRBJ2-1; maybe TRBD2 (5 bases). The CDR3 length is 17 residues. From germline, CDR1 is LNHDA and CDR2 SQIVND (reference sequence). Deletions cut 3 bases from V and 6 bases from J, with 21 bases between. The chain's CDR3 is CASSIEAGLTLSNEQFF. CDR3 DNA sequence: TGTGCCAGTAGTATTGAGGCAGGACTCACCTTAAGCAATGAGCAGTTCTTC.

This chain joins TRBV29-1 and TRBJ1-1, with D unresolved. Trimming shortened V by 7 bases and J by 5 bases, and 17 bases separated the two germline ends. CDR1 is SQVTM and CDR2 is ANQGSEA in the germline V gene. This CDR3 comprises 13 residues. CDR3 in amino acids: CSAGEGPGTEAFF. Here the CDR3 DNA reads TGCAGCGCCGGGGAGGGCCCGGGGACTGAAGCTTTCTTT.

The V gene is TRBV5-4, the J gene TRBJ2-1, with 11 bases lining up with TRBD2. With V trimmed by 0 bases and J by 3 bases, 2 bases remained unmatched. The CDR3 is 16 residues long. Per the germline V gene, CDR1 is SGHNT and CDR2 is YYREEE (reference sequence). The CDR3 here is CASSLDGTSGYNEQFF. The CDR3 nucleotides read TGTGCCAGCAGCTTGGATGGGACTAGCGGCTACAATGAGCAGTTCTTC.

V usage is TRBV6-5 and J usage is TRBJ2-5, with 11 bases that match TRBD2. V was clipped by 4 bases and J by 4 bases; unmatched bases: 5. Germline lookup yields CDR1 MNHEY and CDR2 SVGAGI. CDR3 length: 15 amino acids. DNA of the CDR3: TGTGCCAGCAGTTCACTACTAGCGGGAGTAGAGACCCAGTACTTC. Amino acid sequence: CASSSLLAGVETQYF.

This clone was counted a single time. The chain is built from TRBV19 and TRBJ1-1; 7 bases align to TRBD1. Per the germline V gene, CDR1 is LNHDA and CDR2 is SQIVND (reference sequence). Germline trimming cut 4 bases from V and 1 base from J; bases unmatched to any gene: 3. This CDR3 region has 14 residues. The DNA of the CDR3 is TGTGCCAGTAGTAGGCGGACAGGGAACACTGAAGCTTTCTTT. Translating gives CASSRRTGNTEAFF.

The V and J genes are TRBV29-1 and TRBJ2-5, with 10 bases aligning to TRBD2. Germline V gives CDR1 SQVTM, CDR2 ANQGSEA. The CDR3 sequence is 14 residues long. Trimming took 6 bases from V and 2 from J; bases not matched to a gene: 6. The DNA of the CDR3 is TGCAGCGTCTCCACTAGCGGGAATCAAGAGACCCAGTACTTC. Its protein product is CSVSTSGNQETQYF.

The chain uses TRBV5-1 and TRBJ1-4; 7 bases are a match to TRBD1. In germline, CDR1 is SGHRS, CDR2 YFSETQ. Trimming at V came to 0 bases and at J to 7 bases, leaving 3 bases not matched to a gene. This CDR3 region has 14 residues. The CDR3 reads CASSLDRGGEKLFF. In DNA, the CDR3 is TGCGCCAGCAGCTTGGACAGGGGAGGTGAAAAACTGTTTTTT.

The chain employs TRBV5-1 and TRBJ2-3; 8 bases align to TRBD2. V lost 2 bases to trimming and J lost 6 bases; unmatched junction nucleotides: 11. This CDR3 is built from 16 residues. In germline, CDR1 is SGHRS, CDR2 YFSETQ. In DNA, the CDR3 is TGCGCCAGCAGCTTCCCCACGAGCGGGAGTCCCGATACGCAGTATTTT. It specifies CASSFPTSGSPDTQYF.

The chain combines TRBV29-1 with TRBJ2-1; 7 positions agree with TRBD2. CDR3 size: 14 residues. CDR1 is SQVTM and CDR2 is ANQGSEA in the germline V gene. With V trimmed by 7 bases and J by 6 bases, 12 bases remained unmatched. CDR3 sequence: CSAGRELASNEQFF. Here the CDR3 DNA reads TGCAGCGCCGGCCGAGAACTAGCGTCCAATGAGCAGTTCTTC.

The V call is TRBV4-2, the J call TRBJ2-2; D is perhaps TRBD1 (5 bases). The V end was cut by 2 bases, the J end by 1 base, with 5 bases between. There are 14 residues in the CDR3. Looked up from germline, CDR1 is LGHNA and CDR2 is YNFKEQ. CDR3 DNA: TGTGCCAGCAGCCAACAGGGGAACACCGGGGAGCTGTTTTTT. It yields the protein CASSQQGNTGELFF.

This clone occurred a few times. The V and J genes are TRBV7-2 and TRBJ2-7; D call uncertain. Germline V lookup: CDR1 SGHTA, CDR2 FQGNSA. The CDR3 runs to 12 residues. Trimming stripped 1 base from V and 2 bases from J, with 3 bases between. The CDR3 DNA follows: TGTGCCAGCAGCTTAGTCACCTACGAGCAGTACTTC. This gives the protein CASSLVTYEQYF.

The chain uses TRBV9 and TRBJ1-2; no clear D gene. CDR3 length equals 13 residues. Trimming took 4 bases from V and 8 from J, leaving 15 bases between them. Germline V lookup: CDR1 SGDLS, CDR2 YYNGEE. The CDR3 DNA follows: TGTGCCAGCAGCTTCCGGGATCTACGGGGCTACACCTTC. Translated: CASSFRDLRGYTF.

The chain is built from TRBV2 and TRBJ1-3; 8 positions match TRBD1. Germline CDR1 is SNHLY and CDR2 is FYNNEI. V shed 7 bases and J 3 bases; nucleotides not matched to a gene: 5. CDR3 length: 14 residues. Here the CDR3 reads CASTRDRFGNTIYF. The CDR3 DNA reads TGTGCCAGCACCCGGGACAGGTTTGGAAACACCATATATTTT.

The chain combines TRBV6-1 with TRBJ2-5, with TRBD1 identical over 7 bases. V lost 5 bases and J lost 1; bases outside the gene matches: 1. This CDR3 is 13 amino acids long. Germline lookup yields CDR1 MNHNS and CDR2 SASEGT. CDR3 bases: TGTGCCAGCAGTCGGGACAGCCAAGAGACCCAGTACTTC. It codes for CASSRDSQETQYF.

V and J are TRBV27 and TRBJ2-5; 10 bases are a match to TRBD2. Trimming cost V 7 bases and J 5 bases; bases outside gene matches: 7. Germline CDR1 and CDR2: MNHEY and SMNVEV (reference sequence). This CDR3 spans 14 amino acids. The CDR3 loop reads CASTGSGREETQYF. CDR3 coding DNA: TGTGCCAGCACAGGAAGCGGGAGGGAGGAGACCCAGTACTTC.

This clone was picked up one time. This sequence joins TRBV2 and TRBJ2-7; the D gene is possibly TRBD2 (5 bases). V shed 7 bases and J shed 0 bases, with 7 bases lying between them. The CDR3 contains 12 residues. Germline CDR1 is SNHLY and CDR2 is FYNNEI. CDR3 region: CASKRYSYEQYF. The CDR3 nucleotides read TGTGCCAGCAAGCGGTACTCCTACGAGCAGTACTTC. Full variable domain (missing parts from reference TRBV2 and TRBJ2-7): EPEVTQTPSHQVTQMGQEVILRCVPISNHLYFYWYRQILGQKVEFLVSFYNNEISEKSEIFDDQFSVERPDGSNFTLKIRSTKLEDSAMYFCASKRYSYEQYFGPGTRLTVT.

This clone appeared a few times. The chain combines TRBV11-2 with TRBJ1-2, with no clear D. The germline gives CDR1 SGHAT, CDR2 FQNNGV. CDR3 length equals 12 residues. Trimming took off 2 bases at V and 4 bases at J, with 5 bases between the two ends. This CDR3 reads CASSLTAYGYTF. The CDR3 bases are TGTGCCAGCAGCTTAACAGCCTATGGCTACACCTTC.